Presented here are 2 T cell receptor beta chains from one specimen sequenced in a study of technical replicates of blood from a few donors. TCRdb's table, derived via immunoSEQ multiplex PCR, lists solely in-frame clones and lacks some. Among about 67,000 clones listed, roughly 98% were seen once. Sequenced: T cells isolated from PBMCs. The receptors were sampled from a human donor in good health.

The chain is built from TRBV9 and TRBJ1-1; D uncertain. Germline CDR1 and CDR2: SGDLS and YYNGEE. The ends were cut back, 6 bases at V and 4 bases at J, with 13 bases in the middle. This CDR3 has 13 amino acids. The CDR3 is CASTGVVGTEAFF. In DNA form, the CDR3 reads TGTGCCAGCACCGGGGTGGTGGGCACTGAAGCTTTCTTT.

The chain recombines TRBV5-1 with TRBJ2-7, with 9 nucleotides matching TRBD1. Germline CDR1 and CDR2: SGHRS and YFSETQ. The CDR3 sequence is 14 residues long. J was trimmed by 2 bases and V by 4 bases; bases with no gene match: 4. The CDR3, as DNA: TGCGCCAGCAGCGGGACAGGGACCCCCTACGAGCAGTACTTC. Translated, it gives CASSGTGTPYEQYF.